This T cell receptor (beta chain) came from a study of Ad26.COV2.S vaccination and SARS-CoV-2 variants. Looking at the study overall: In the study, Ad26.COV2.S was injected intramuscularly once, or twice 56 days apart.

TCRdb's copy holds only in-frame clones and misses some; the assay was immunoSEQ multiplex PCR. The table records roughly 400,000 clones, less than 95% of them present only once. On this clone itself: Its antigen is currently unknown.

Stated treatment: roughly 18 received Ad26.COV2.S at low or high dose, single or two shots; several received placebo; per-sample allocation not given. Specimens were obtained on day 63 following the first vaccine or placebo injection. Ad26 vector vaccine expressed Wuhan-strain SARS-CoV-2 spike. General study findings and limits: Breadth and depth estimates from TCRs may understate total T cell responses.

V was shortened by 6 bases and J by 4 bases, with 10 bases between the two germline ends. CDR1 and CDR2 (germline): SNHLY, FYNNEI. The CDR3 spans 12 residues. This chain uses TRBV2 with TRBJ2-7; perhaps TRBD1 as D (6 bases). The receptor's source is a person aged 18-60 years who received the Ad26.COV2.S COVID-19 vaccine or a placebo. This specimen was peripheral blood, taken in a trial of Ad26.COV2.S vaccine versus placebo. The CDR3 DNA sequence: TGTGCCAGCAGAAACCAGGGGTACGAGCAGTACTTC. Protein product: CASRNQGYEQYF.